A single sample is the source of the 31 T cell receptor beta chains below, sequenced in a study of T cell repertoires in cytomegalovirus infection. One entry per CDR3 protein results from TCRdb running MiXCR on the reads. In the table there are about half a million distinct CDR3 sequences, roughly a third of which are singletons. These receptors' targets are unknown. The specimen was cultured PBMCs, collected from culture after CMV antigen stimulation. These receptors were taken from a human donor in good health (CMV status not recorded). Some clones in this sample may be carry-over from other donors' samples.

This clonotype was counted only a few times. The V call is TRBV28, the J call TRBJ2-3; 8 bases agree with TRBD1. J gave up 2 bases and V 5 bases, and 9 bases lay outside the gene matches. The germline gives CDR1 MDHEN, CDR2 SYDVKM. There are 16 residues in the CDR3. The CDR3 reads CASSALGQAPTDTQYF. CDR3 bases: TGTGCCAGCAGTGCACTGGGACAGGCCCCCACAGATACGCAGTATTTT.

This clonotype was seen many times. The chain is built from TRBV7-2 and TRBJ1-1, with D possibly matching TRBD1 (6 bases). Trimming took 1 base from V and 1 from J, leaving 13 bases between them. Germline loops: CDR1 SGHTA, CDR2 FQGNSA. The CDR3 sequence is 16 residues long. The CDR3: CASSLEQGRGNTEAFF. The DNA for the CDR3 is TGTGCCAGCAGCTTAGAACAGGGAAGGGGGAACACTGAAGCTTTCTTT.

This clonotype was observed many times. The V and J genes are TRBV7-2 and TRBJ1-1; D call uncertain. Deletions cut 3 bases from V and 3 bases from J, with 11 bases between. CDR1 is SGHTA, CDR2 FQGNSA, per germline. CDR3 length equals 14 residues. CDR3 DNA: TGTGCCAGCAGCTTTTCGAGAGCGGACACTGAAGCTTTCTTT. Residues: CASSFSRADTEAFF.

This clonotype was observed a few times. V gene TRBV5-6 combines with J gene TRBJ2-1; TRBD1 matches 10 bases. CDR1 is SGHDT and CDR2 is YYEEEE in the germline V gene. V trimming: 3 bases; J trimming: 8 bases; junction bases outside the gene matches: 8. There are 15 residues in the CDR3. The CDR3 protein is CASSYRQGALDEQFF. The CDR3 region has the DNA TGTGCCAGCAGCTATCGACAGGGGGCCCTTGATGAGCAGTTCTTC.

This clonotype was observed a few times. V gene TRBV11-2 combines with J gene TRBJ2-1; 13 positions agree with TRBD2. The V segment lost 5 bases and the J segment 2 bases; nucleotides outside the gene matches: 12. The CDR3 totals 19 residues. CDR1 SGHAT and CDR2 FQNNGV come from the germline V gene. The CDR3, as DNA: TGTGCCAGCAGCCCGGGACAGACTAGCGGGAGGATCCCCTACAATGAGCAGTTCTTC. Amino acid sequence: CASSPGQTSGRIPYNEQFF.

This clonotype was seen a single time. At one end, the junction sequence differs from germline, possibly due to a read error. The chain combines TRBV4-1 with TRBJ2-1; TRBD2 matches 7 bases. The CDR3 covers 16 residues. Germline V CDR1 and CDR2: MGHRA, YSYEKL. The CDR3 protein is CASSPDLAVTRNEQLF. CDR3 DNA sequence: TGCGCCAGCAGCCCAGACCTAGCGGTCACCCGAAATGAGCAGCTCTTC.

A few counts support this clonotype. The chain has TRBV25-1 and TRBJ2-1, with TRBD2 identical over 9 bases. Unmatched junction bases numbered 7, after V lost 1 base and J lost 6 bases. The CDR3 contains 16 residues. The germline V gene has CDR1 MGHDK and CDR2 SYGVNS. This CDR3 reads CASSEWAGTSPNEQFF. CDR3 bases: TGTGCCAGCAGTGAATGGGCCGGGACTAGCCCCAATGAGCAGTTCTTC.

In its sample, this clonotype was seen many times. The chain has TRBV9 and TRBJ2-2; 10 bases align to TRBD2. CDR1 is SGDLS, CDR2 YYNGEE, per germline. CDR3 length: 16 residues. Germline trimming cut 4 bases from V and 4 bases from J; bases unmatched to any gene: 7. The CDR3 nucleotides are TGTGCCAGCAGCTTTGGACTAGCGGTTTTCACCGGGGAGCTGTTTTTT. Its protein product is CASSFGLAVFTGELFF.

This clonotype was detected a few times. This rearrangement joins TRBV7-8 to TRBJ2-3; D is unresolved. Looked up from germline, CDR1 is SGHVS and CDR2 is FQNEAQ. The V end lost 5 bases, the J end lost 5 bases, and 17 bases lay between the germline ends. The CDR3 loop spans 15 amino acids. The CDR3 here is CASSTRVGPRDTQYF. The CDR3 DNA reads TGTGCCAGCAGCACCCGGGTAGGGCCGAGAGATACGCAGTATTTT.

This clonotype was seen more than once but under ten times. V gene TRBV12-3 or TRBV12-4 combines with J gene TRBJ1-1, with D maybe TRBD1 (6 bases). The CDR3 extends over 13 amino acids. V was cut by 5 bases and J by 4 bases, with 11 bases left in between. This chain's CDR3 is CASSNRETTEAFF. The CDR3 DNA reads TGTGCCAGCAGTAACAGGGAGACCACTGAAGCTTTCTTT.

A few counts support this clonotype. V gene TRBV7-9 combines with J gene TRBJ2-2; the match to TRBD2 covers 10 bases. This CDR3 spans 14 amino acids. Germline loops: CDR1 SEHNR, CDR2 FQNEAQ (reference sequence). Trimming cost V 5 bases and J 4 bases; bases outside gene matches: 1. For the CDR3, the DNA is TGTGCCAGCAGCGGACTAGCGGTCACCGGGGAGCTGTTTTTT. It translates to CASSGLAVTGELFF. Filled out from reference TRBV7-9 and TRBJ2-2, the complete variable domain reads DTGVSQNPRHKITKRGQNVTFRCDPISEHNRLYWYRQTLGQGPEFLTYFQNEAQLEKSRLLSDRFSAERPKGSFSTLEIQRTEQGDSAMYLCASSGLAVTGELFFGEGSRLTVL.

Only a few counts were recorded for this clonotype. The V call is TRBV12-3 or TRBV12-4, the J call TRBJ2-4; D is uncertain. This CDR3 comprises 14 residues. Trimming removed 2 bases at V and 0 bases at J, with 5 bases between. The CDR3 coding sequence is TGTGCCAGCAGTTTAAGCCTAGCCAAAAACATTCAGTACTTC. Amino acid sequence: CASSLSLAKNIQYF.

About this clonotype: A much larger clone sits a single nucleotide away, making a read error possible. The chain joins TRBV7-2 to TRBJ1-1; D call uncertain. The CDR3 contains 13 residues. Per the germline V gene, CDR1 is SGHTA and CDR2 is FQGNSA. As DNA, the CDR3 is TGTTCCAGCAGCTCGGGCCTTCTCACTGAAGCTTTCTTT. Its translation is CSSSSGLLTEAFF.

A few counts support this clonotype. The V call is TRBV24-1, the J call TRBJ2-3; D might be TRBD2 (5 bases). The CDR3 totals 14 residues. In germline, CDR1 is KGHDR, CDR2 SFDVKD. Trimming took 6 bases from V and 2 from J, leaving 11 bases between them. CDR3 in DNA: TGTGCCACCAGTCTTTACGGGGACACAGATACGCAGTATTTT. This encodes CATSLYGDTDTQYF.

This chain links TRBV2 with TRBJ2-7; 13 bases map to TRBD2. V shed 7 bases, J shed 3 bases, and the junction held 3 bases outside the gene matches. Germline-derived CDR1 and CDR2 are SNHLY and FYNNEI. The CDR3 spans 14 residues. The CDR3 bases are TGTGCCAGCATGGGACTAGCGGGAAGCTACGAGCAGTACTTC. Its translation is CASMGLAGSYEQYF.

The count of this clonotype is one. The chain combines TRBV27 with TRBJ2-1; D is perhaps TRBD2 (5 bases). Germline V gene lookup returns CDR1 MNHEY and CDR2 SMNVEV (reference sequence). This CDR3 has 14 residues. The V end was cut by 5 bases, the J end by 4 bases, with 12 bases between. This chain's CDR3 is CASSPRTAYNEQFF. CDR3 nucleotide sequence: TGTGCCAGCAGTCCCCGGACTGCTTACAATGAGCAGTTCTTC.

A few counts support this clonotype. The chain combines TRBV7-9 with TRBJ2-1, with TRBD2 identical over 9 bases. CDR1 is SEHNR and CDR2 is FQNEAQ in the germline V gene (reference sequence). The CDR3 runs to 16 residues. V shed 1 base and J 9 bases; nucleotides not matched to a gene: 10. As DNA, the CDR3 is TGTGCCAGCAGCTTAGATTCTGCGGGGGGGATTGGTGAGCAGTTCTTC. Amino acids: CASSLDSAGGIGEQFF.

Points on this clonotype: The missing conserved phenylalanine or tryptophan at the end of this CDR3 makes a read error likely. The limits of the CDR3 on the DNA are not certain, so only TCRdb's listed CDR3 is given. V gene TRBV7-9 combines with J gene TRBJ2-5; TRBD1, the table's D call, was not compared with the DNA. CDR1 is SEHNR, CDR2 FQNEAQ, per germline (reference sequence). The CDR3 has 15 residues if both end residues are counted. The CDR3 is CASSHPRDPLETPYS.

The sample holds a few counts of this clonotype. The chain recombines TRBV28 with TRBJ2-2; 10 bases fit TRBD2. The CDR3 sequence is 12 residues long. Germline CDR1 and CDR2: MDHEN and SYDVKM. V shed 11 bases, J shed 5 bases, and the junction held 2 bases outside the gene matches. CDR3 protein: CALAGATGELFF. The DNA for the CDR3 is TGTGCCCTAGCGGGAGCTACCGGGGAGCTGTTTTTT. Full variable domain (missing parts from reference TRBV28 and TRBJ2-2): DVKVTQSSRYLVKRTGEKVFLECVQDMDHENMFWYRQDPGLGLRLIYFSYDVKMKEKGDIPEGYSVSREKKERFSLILESASTNQTSMYLCALAGATGELFFGEGSRLTVL.

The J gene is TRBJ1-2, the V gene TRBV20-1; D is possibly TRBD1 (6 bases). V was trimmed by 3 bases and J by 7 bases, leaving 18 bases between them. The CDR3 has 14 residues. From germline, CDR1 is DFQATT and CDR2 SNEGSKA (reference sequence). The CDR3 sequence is CSARHNTGLSGYTF. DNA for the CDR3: TGCAGTGCTAGGCACAACACAGGGCTCTCTGGCTACACCTTC.

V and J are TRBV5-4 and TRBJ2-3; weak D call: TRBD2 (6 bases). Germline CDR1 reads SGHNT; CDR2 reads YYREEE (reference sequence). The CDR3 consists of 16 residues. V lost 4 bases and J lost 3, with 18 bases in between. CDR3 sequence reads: CASSTGGPVGTDTQYF. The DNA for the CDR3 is TGTGCCAGCAGCACCGGAGGGCCTGTGGGAACAGATACGCAGTATTTT.

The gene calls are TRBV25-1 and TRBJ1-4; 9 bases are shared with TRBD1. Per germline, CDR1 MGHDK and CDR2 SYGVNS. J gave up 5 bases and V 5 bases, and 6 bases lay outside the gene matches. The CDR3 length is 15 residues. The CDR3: CASSRGGTGNEKLFF. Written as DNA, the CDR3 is TGTGCCAGCAGTCGGGGTGGGACAGGGAATGAAAAACTGTTTTTT.

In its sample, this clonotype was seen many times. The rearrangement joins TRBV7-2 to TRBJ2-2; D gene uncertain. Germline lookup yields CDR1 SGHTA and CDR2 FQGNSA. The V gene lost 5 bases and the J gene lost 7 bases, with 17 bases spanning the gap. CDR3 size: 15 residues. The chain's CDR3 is CASSPLRPTGGELFF. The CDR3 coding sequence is TGTGCCAGCAGCCCCCTTCGCCCGACCGGCGGGGAGCTGTTTTTT.

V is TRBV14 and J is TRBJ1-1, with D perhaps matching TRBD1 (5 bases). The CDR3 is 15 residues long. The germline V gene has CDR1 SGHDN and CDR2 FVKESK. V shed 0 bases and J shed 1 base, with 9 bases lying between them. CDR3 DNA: TGTGCCAGCAGCCAAGATGGGACGGGGAACACTGAAGCTTTCTTT. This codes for CASSQDGTGNTEAFF.

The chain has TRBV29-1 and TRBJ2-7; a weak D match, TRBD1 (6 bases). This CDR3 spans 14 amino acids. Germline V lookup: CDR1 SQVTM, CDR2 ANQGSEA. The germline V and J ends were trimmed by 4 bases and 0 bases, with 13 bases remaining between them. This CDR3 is CSVGQVQPSYEQYF. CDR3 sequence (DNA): TGCAGCGTTGGACAGGTTCAACCCTCCTACGAGCAGTACTTC.

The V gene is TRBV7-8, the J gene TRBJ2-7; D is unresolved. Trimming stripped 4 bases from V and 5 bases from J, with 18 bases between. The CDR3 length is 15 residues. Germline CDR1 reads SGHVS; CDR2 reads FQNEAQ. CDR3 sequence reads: CASSSPPTTAHEQYF. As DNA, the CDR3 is TGTGCCAGCAGCTCCCCCCCTACAACCGCCCACGAGCAGTACTTC. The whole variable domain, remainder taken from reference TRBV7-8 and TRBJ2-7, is GAGVSQSPRYKVAKRGQDVALRCDPISGHVSLFWYQQALGQGPEFLTYFQNEAQLDKSGLPSDRFFAERPEGSVSTLKIQRTQQEDSAVYLCASSSPPTTAHEQYFGPGTRLTVT.

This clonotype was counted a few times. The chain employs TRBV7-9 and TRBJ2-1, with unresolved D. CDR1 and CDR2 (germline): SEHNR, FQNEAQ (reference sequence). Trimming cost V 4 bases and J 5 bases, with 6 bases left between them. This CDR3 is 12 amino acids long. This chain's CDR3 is CASSYLDNEQFF. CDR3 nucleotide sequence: TGTGCCAGCAGCTACCTCGACAATGAGCAGTTCTTC.

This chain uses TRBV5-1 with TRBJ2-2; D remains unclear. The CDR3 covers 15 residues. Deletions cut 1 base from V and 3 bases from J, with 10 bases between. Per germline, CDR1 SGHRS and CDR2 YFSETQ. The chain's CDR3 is CASSLNSGDTGELFF. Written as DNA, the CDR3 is TGCGCCAGCAGCTTGAATTCTGGAGACACCGGGGAGCTGTTTTTT.

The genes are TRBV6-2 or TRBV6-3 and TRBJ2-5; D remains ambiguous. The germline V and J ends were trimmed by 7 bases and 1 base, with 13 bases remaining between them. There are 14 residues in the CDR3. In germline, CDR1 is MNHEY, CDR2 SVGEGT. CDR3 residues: CASKSDIRQETQYF. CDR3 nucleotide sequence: TGTGCCAGCAAATCAGACATCCGCCAAGAGACCCAGTACTTC.

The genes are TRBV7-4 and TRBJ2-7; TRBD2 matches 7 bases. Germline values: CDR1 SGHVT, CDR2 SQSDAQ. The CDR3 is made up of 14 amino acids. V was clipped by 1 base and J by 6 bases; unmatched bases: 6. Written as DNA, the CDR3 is TGTGCCAGCAGCTTAGTGGGAGGGCGCGGCGAGCAGTACTTC. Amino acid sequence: CASSLVGGRGEQYF.

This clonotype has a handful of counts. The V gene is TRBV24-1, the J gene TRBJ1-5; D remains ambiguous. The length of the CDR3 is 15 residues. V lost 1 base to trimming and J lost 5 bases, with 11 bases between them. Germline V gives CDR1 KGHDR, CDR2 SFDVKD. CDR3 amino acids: CATSDLQINHQPQHF. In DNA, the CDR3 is TGTGCCACCAGTGATTTACAAATTAACCATCAGCCCCAGCATTTT.